This TCR beta chain was documented in a study of T cells in Graves' hyperthyroidism and ophthalmopathy. This clonotype was seen a few times. Antigen unknown. In germline, CDR1 is SEHNR, CDR2 FQNEAQ (reference sequence). Trimming shortened V by 7 bases and J by 1 base, and 16 bases separated the two germline ends. This CDR3 contains 16 residues. Regions amplified from RNA transcripts were the TCR beta CDR3 regions. HTBI primers were employed in a first-round RT-PCR of the TCR CDR3. TCRdb analysed the multiplex PCR reads with MiXCR anew, one entry per CDR3 protein. There are around 420,000 distinct CDR3 sequences in the sample; about an eighth occur only once, and 5.3% lies in the top ten. General observations from the study: From stable hyperthyroidism, ophthalmopathy was set apart by a 13 V-J model. Also found in blood were most expanded thyroid clonotypes above 0.001.

The hyperthyroidism was newly diagnosed and had lasted under 2 months; the patients were aged 18 to 65. Exclusion of a patient resulted from uncontrolled infection, other autoimmune disease, pregnancy or lactation. The sequencing sample was made of blood. The chain uses TRBV7-9 and TRBJ2-2; D is unresolved. The clonotype comes from a woman aged 18-29 years with Graves' hyperthyroidism. CDR3: CASKQLLGRNTGELFF. The CDR3, as DNA: TGTGCCAGCAAACAACTATTGGGAAGGAACACCGGGGAGCTGTTTTTT.